One and the same sample provided the 30 T cell receptor beta chains below, sequenced in a study of blood T cell repertoires in COVID-19. Data came from immunoSEQ multiplex PCR; TCRdb stores just in-frame clones and leaves some out. The sample has 55,000 to 70,000 clones, roughly 87% seen once. Sample: peripheral blood. These receptor sequences come from a woman aged 55-70 years with acute or convalescent COVID-19.

V and J are TRBV2 and TRBJ2-5; unclear D gene. The V and J ends lost 4 bases and 3 bases respectively, with 9 bases between them. CDR3 size: 13 residues. The germline gives CDR1 SNHLY, CDR2 FYNNEI. CDR3 coding DNA: TGTGCCAGCAGTGTGTCTTCCGAAGAGACCCAGTACTTC. It is translated as CASSVSSEETQYF.

This chain connects TRBV6-2 or TRBV6-3 to TRBJ2-1; D unresolved. The CDR3 covers 12 residues. Germline assignment: CDR1 MNHEY and CDR2 SVGEGT. V gave up 1 base and J gave up 7 bases, with 5 bases separating them. The CDR3 DNA reads as TGTGCCAGCAGTTACTTGAGGAATGAGCAGTTCTTC. Protein: CASSYLRNEQFF.

The J gene is TRBJ1-2, the V gene TRBV4-1; perhaps TRBD1 as D (6 bases). The CDR3 length is 15 residues. V gave up 3 bases and J gave up 8 bases, with 19 bases separating them. CDR1 is MGHRA, CDR2 YSYEKL, per germline. The CDR3 sequence is CASSQDSDRTEGYTF. The CDR3 bases are TGCGCCAGCAGCCAGGATTCAGACAGGACGGAAGGCTACACCTTC.

This chain uses TRBV9 with TRBJ1-2; D not resolved. The V end lost 3 bases, the J end lost 1 base, and 16 bases lay between the germline ends. Germline V lookup: CDR1 SGDLS, CDR2 YYNGEE. The CDR3 covers 16 residues. DNA for the CDR3: TGTGCCAGCAGCGCGAATGTGGCGAGCGTTAACTATGGCTACACCTTC. As protein: CASSANVASVNYGYTF.

The chain uses TRBV5-1 and TRBJ2-1; 8 nucleotides align to TRBD1. V shed 6 bases, J shed 6 bases, and the junction held 5 bases outside the gene matches. Germline lookup yields CDR1 SGHRS and CDR2 YFSETQ. The CDR3 loop spans 13 amino acids. CDR3 sequence: CASTGTGGNEQFF. CDR3 bases: TGCGCCAGCACCGGGACAGGAGGCAATGAGCAGTTCTTC.

This clone appeared a single time. The CDR3 spells CASSAAGSPLHF. As DNA, the CDR3 is TGCGCCAGCAGCGCAGCGGGTTCACCCCTCCACTTT. J is TRBJ1-6 and V is TRBV5-1; no reliable D call. The CDR3 has 12 amino acids. With 4 bases removed from V and 9 bases from J, the gap between germline ends came to 8 bases. Germline values: CDR1 SGHRS, CDR2 YFSETQ.

This chain uses TRBV6-1 with TRBJ1-1; no reliable D call. Trimming cost V 1 base and J 4 bases, with 13 bases left between them. In germline, CDR1 is MNHNS, CDR2 SASEGT. The CDR3 length is 15 residues. CDR3 nucleotides: TGTGCCAGCAGTGAAGAAGTATGGGCCGCCACTGAAGCTTTCTTT. Residues: CASSEEVWAATEAFF.

V is TRBV21-1 and J is TRBJ1-5; TRBD1, the table's D call, lacks a check against the DNA. TRBV21-1 is a documented pseudogene. The CDR3 extends over 18 amino acids. The CDR3 DNA follows: TGTGCCAGCAGCAAACTACAGGCCGGCCATTATAGCAATCAGCCCCAGCATTTT. Translated, it gives CASSKLQAGHYSNQPQHF.

This clone came up once. This chain links TRBV30 with TRBJ1-1; D is perhaps TRBD1 (5 bases). Germline V gene data show CDR1 as GTSNPN and CDR2 as SVGIG (reference sequence). This CDR3 has 14 amino acids. The V end was cut by 0 bases, the J end by 1 base, with 9 bases between. In nucleotides, the CDR3 is TGTGCCTGGAGTGTACCGGGGGAGAACACTGAAGCTTTCTTT. Translating it yields CAWSVPGENTEAFF.

The chain carries TRBV27 and TRBJ2-7, with D possibly TRBD1 on 5 matching bases. CDR3 length: 13 amino acids. Germline V gives CDR1 MNHEY, CDR2 SMNVEV (reference sequence). V was trimmed by 8 bases and J by 1 base, leaving 12 bases between them. The CDR3 nucleotides read TGTGCCAGCGGTAAGGGGTCTTCCTACGAGCAGTACTTC. It codes for CASGKGSSYEQYF.

This clone was recorded a few times. The chain recombines TRBV7-2 with TRBJ1-2; D remains ambiguous. Germline-derived CDR1 and CDR2 are SGHTA and FQGNSA. This CDR3 has 14 residues. V was pared by 4 bases and J by 2 bases, with 11 bases between. DNA for the CDR3: TGTGCCAGCAGCTCGGTGGTACAGAACTATGGCTACACCTTC. Protein product: CASSSVVQNYGYTF.

The gene calls are TRBV9 and TRBJ2-2, with a possible D match to TRBD1 (6 bases). Deletions cut 4 bases from V and 0 bases from J, with 10 bases between. The length of the CDR3 is 15 residues. Germline-derived CDR1 and CDR2 are SGDLS and YYNGEE. CDR3 protein: CASSFTGSNTGELFF. The CDR3 DNA follows: TGTGCCAGCAGCTTTACAGGGTCGAACACCGGGGAGCTGTTTTTT.

The chain links TRBV19 to TRBJ1-5, with D possibly TRBD1 on 6 matching bases. With 5 bases removed from V and 6 bases from J, the gap between germline ends came to 17 bases. CDR3 length equals 15 residues. CDR1 is LNHDA, CDR2 SQIVND, per germline (reference sequence). CDR3 protein: CASSFIWGLRQPQHF. CDR3 nucleotide sequence: TGTGCCAGTAGTTTTATATGGGGGCTGCGTCAGCCCCAGCATTTT.

The chain joins TRBV6-2 or TRBV6-3 to TRBJ1-2; 10 bases map to TRBD1. Germline assignment: CDR1 MNHEY and CDR2 SVGEGT. CDR3 length equals 14 residues. The ends lost 6 bases at V and 6 bases at J; junction bases unmatched: 7. This CDR3 reads CASSPGTGEDGYTF. DNA for the CDR3: TGTGCCAGCAGCCCTGGGACAGGGGAGGATGGCTACACCTTC.

The rearrangement uses TRBV5-4 and TRBJ1-5; 9 positions match TRBD1. J was trimmed by 4 bases and V by 3 bases; bases with no gene match: 2. Per the germline V gene, CDR1 is SGHNT and CDR2 is YYREEE (reference sequence). CDR3 length: 14 amino acids. The CDR3 nucleotides read TGTGCCAGCAGCTCCGGGACAGGGAATCAGCCCCAGCATTTT. This codes for CASSSGTGNQPQHF.

The genes are TRBV29-1 and TRBJ1-2, with 9 bases identical to TRBD1. The germline V gene has CDR1 SQVTM and CDR2 ANQGSEA. CDR3 size: 12 residues. The ends lost 4 bases at V and 8 bases at J; junction bases unmatched: 5. The CDR3 nucleotides read TGCAGCGTTGGGAACAGGGGGCCCGGCTACACCTTC. Its protein is CSVGNRGPGYTF.

By frequency in the sample, this clone is medium-sized. The V call is TRBV6-6, the J call TRBJ2-2; D might be TRBD2 (7 bases). V was trimmed by 4 bases and J by 6 bases, leaving 12 bases between them. CDR1 MNHNY and CDR2 SVGAGI come from the germline V gene (reference sequence). This CDR3 has 14 amino acids. CDR3 protein: CASSSGGAAGELFF. The CDR3 DNA is TGTGCCAGCAGTTCTGGGGGGGCCGCCGGGGAGCTGTTTTTT.

The V and J genes are TRBV7-3 and TRBJ2-2; D possibly corresponds to TRBD1 (6 bases). Per the germline V gene, CDR1 is SGHTA and CDR2 is FQGTGA. The CDR3 is 13 residues long. V shed 11 bases and J shed 1 base, with 11 bases lying between them. This chain's CDR3 is CAPGQLNTGELFF. The CDR3 DNA reads as TGTGCCCCCGGACAGCTGAACACCGGGGAGCTGTTTTTT.

This clone was picked up one time. The chain employs TRBV6-1 and TRBJ2-7, with D perhaps TRBD2 (6 bases). Germline V lookup: CDR1 MNHNS, CDR2 SASEGT. The CDR3 has 16 amino acids. V gave up 3 bases and J gave up 6 bases, with 21 bases separating them. CDR3 in DNA: TGTGCCAGCAGTGATCAGGTAGGCGGCGGGGTGATCGAGCAGTACTTC. This codes for CASSDQVGGGVIEQYF.

Sample share makes this clone medium-sized. This rearrangement joins TRBV15 to TRBJ1-4; D is uncertain. The CDR3 contains 15 residues. Per the germline V gene, CDR1 is LNHNV and CDR2 is YYDKDF (reference sequence). Deletions cut 0 bases from V and 4 bases from J, with 9 bases between. CDR3 loop: CATSRDYTVNEKLFF. The DNA for the CDR3 is TGTGCCACCAGCAGAGATTATACAGTTAATGAAAAACTGTTTTTT. Based on the CDR3 plus reference TRBV15 and TRBJ1-4, the full variable domain is DAMVIQNPRYQVTQFGKPVTLSCSQTLNHNVMYWYQQKSSQAPKLLFHYYDKDFNNEADTPDNFQSRRPNTSFCFLDIRSPGLGDTAMYLCATSRDYTVNEKLFFGSGTQLSVL.

The rearrangement links TRBV5-4 to TRBJ2-1, with a tentative D call TRBD2 (6 bases). The V end was cut by 4 bases, the J end by 9 bases, with 23 bases between. The CDR3 totals 16 residues. In germline, CDR1 is SGHNT, CDR2 YYREEE (reference sequence). The DNA for the CDR3 is TGTGCCAGCAGCCCCCGCCGTGGAGGGGCGATCTCTGAGCAGTTCTTC. This encodes CASSPRRGGAISEQFF.

As for this clone: Distinct nucleotide sequences in the sample also encode this CDR3. V and J are TRBV7-9 and TRBJ2-1; 7 bases fit TRBD2. The V and J ends lost 5 bases and 7 bases, in that order; junction bases with no gene match: 2. The CDR3 is 12 amino acids. Germline values: CDR1 SEHNR, CDR2 FQNEAQ (reference sequence). In DNA, the CDR3 is TGTGCCAGCAGCCCGGGGGGAAATGAGCAGTTCTTC. It translates to CASSPGGNEQFF. Drawing the rest from reference TRBV7-9 and TRBJ2-1, the complete variable domain is DTGVSQNPRHKITKRGQNVTFRCDPISEHNRLYWYRQTLGQGPEFLTYFQNEAQLEKSRLLSDRFSAERPKGSFSTLEIQRTEQGDSAMYLCASSPGGNEQFFGPGTRLTVL.

This clone was seen only once. V and J are TRBV7-9 and TRBJ2-7, with 9 positions matching TRBD1. V trimming: 4 bases; J trimming: 3 bases; junction bases outside the gene matches: 4. The CDR3 extends over 14 amino acids. Germline CDR1 SEHNR, CDR2 FQNEAQ (reference sequence). CDR3 region: CASSSTGQGYEQYF. As DNA, the CDR3 is TGTGCCAGCAGCTCAACGGGACAGGGCTACGAGCAGTACTTC. Drawing the rest from reference TRBV7-9 and TRBJ2-7, the complete variable domain is DTGVSQNPRHKITKRGQNVTFRCDPISEHNRLYWYRQTLGQGPEFLTYFQNEAQLEKSRLLSDRFSAERPKGSFSTLEIQRTEQGDSAMYLCASSSTGQGYEQYFGPGTRLTVT.

V gene TRBV30 combines with J gene TRBJ2-1, with 7 bases identical to TRBD2. The V and J ends lost 4 bases and 2 bases, in that order; junction bases with no gene match: 8. The germline V gene has CDR1 GTSNPN and CDR2 SVGIG (reference sequence). The CDR3 extends over 15 amino acids. As DNA, the CDR3 is TGTGCCTGGACGAATTGGGGGGGAACCTACAATGAGCAGTTCTTC. It codes for CAWTNWGGTYNEQFF.

This chain connects TRBV2 to TRBJ1-4; 8 positions match TRBD1. The CDR3 is 18 amino acids. V was pared by 8 bases and J by 0 bases, with 14 bases of the junction left unmatched. Germline CDR1 is SNHLY and CDR2 is FYNNEI. Here the CDR3 DNA reads TGTGCCAGCGCATTCCCCAGGGACAGGCTGACAACTAATGAAAAACTGTTTTTT. Amino acids: CASAFPRDRLTTNEKLFF.

V usage is TRBV4-1 and J usage is TRBJ2-6; 8 bases fit TRBD1. The CDR3 is 17 amino acids. CDR1 and CDR2 from the germline V gene are MGHRA and YSYEKL. The CDR3 region has the DNA TGCCCCTACAACGAGAGGGACAGGAGCTCTGGGGCCAACGTCCTGACTTTC. Translated: CPYNERDRSSGANVLTF.

The gene calls are TRBV12-5 and TRBJ1-5; TRBD1 agrees at 8 bases. CDR1 and CDR2 (germline): LGHNT, FRNRAP. V shed 5 bases, J shed 3 bases, and the junction held 6 bases outside the gene matches. The CDR3 sequence is 15 residues long. CDR3 sequence reads: CASGPSGGINQPQHF. The CDR3 DNA reads as TGTGCTAGTGGTCCATCAGGGGGCATCAATCAGCCCCAGCATTTT. The full variable domain, its missing parts supplied by reference TRBV12-5 and TRBJ1-5, is DARVTQTPRHKVTEMGQEVTMRCQPILGHNTVFWYRQTMMQGLELLAYFRNRAPLDDSGMPKDRFSAEMPDATLATLKIQPSEPRDSAVYFCASGPSGGINQPQHFGDGTRLSIL.

The chain has TRBV6-5 and TRBJ2-7; no firm D call. The germline CDR1 and CDR2 sequences are MNHEY and SVGAGI. V dropped 0 bases and J dropped 2 bases, with 14 bases sitting between them. The CDR3 sequence is 16 residues long. In DNA, the CDR3 is TGTGCCAGCAGTTACTCGAACAGTGATATTACCTACGAGCAGTACTTC. Its protein is CASSYSNSDITYEQYF.

The gene calls are TRBV7-6 and TRBJ2-7, with TRBD2 identical over 12 bases. The germline V gene has CDR1 SGHVS and CDR2 FNYEAQ. With V trimmed by 5 bases and J by 6 bases, 8 bases remained unmatched. The CDR3 sequence is 15 residues long. This CDR3 reads CASSTLLAGGIEQYF. CDR3 DNA sequence: TGTGCCAGCAGCACCTTGCTAGCGGGGGGGATCGAGCAGTACTTC. The variable domain in full, completed from reference TRBV7-6 and TRBJ2-7, reads GAGVSQSPRYKVTKRGQDVALRCDPISGHVSLYWYRQALGQGPEFLTYFNYEAQQDKSGLPNDRFSAERPEGSISTLTIQRTEQRDSAMYRCASSTLLAGGIEQYFGPGTRLTVT.

V gene TRBV6-1 combines with J gene TRBJ2-5, with 10 bases identical to TRBD2. This CDR3 has 15 residues. From germline, CDR1 is MNHNS and CDR2 SASEGT. Trimming took 2 bases from V and 2 from J; bases not matched to a gene: 2. The CDR3 region is CASSELAGAQETQYF. CDR3 nucleotide sequence: TGTGCCAGCAGTGAACTAGCGGGGGCTCAAGAGACCCAGTACTTC.